The rows below give T cell receptor beta chains drawn from one sample of a study of T cell responses to AZD1222 COVID-19 vaccine. The data were produced by immunoSEQ multiplex PCR, yet TCRdb's version contains in-frame clones alone and is incomplete. The sample gives about 86,000 clones, roughly nine tenths of which show up once; 5.3% is in the top ten. This specimen consisted of peripheral blood, obtained 28 days after the second AZD1222 dose. The receptors derive from an adult who received the AZD1222 COVID-19 vaccine. Both conserved end residues are part of each CDR3. Fields, in order: J gene, V gene, D gene, clone size, CDR3 DNA, CDR3 protein. D genes are given only for firm matches. A row's size may be missing; if present it is once, few, many or a size class.

TRBJ2-7 | TRBV5-1 | NA | NA | TGCGCCAGCAGCTTGGATGGAAGGGATCCTTACGAGCAGTACTTC | CASSLDGRDPYEQYF
TRBJ1-6 | TRBV29-1 | NA | NA | TGCAGCGTTGGGGAGGGCGTAGGTTCACCCCTCCACTTT | CSVGEGVGSPLHF
TRBJ2-7 | TRBV13 | TRBD1 | once | TGTGCCAGCAGCTTAAATCTAGGGGGCAACGAGCAGTACTTC | CASSLNLGGNEQYF
TRBJ1-1 | TRBV3-1/TRBV3-2 | NA | NA | TGTGCCAGCAGCCACCCGAACACTGAAGCTTTCTTT | CASSHPNTEAFF
TRBJ2-7 | TRBV19 | TRBD1 | NA | TGTGCCAGTGCAACAGGGGTCTCCTACGAGCAGTACTTC | CASATGVSYEQYF
TRBJ1-3 | TRBV6-1 | NA | few | TGTGCCAGCAGTGATATGAGGAACTCTGGAAACACCATATATTTT | CASSDMRNSGNTIYF
TRBJ1-1 | TRBV4-2 | NA | few | TGTGCCAGCAGCTGGGGGAACACTGAAGCTTTCTTT | CASSWGNTEAFF
TRBJ1-2 | TRBV4-2 | TRBD1 | NA | TGTGCCAGCAGCCAGGCCGGGACAGTTAGCTATGGCTACACCTTC | CASSQAGTVSYGYTF
TRBJ2-5 | TRBV5-5 | NA | NA | TGTGCCAGCAGCCGCCCAGGGGCGAACCAAGAGACCCAGTACTTC | CASSRPGANQETQYF
TRBJ1-6 | TRBV7-3 | NA | NA | TGTGCCAGCAGCTTCTCGTCACAGGATAATTCACCCCTCCACTTT | CASSFSSQDNSPLHF
TRBJ1-1 | TRBV11-2 | TRBD1 | NA | TGTGCCAGCAGCTTTGGGCGGACAGGGGGCTTGAACACTGAAGCTTTCTTT | CASSFGRTGGLNTEAFF
TRBJ2-7 | TRBV5-5 | TRBD1 | NA | TGTGCCAGCAGCTTGGCCGGGACAGGGTCGGGGAACGAGCAGTACTTC | CASSLAGTGSGNEQYF
TRBJ1-1 | TRBV25-1 | NA | NA | TGTGCCAGCAAACGCTCAGGGGAGATGAACACTGAAGCTTTCTTT | CASKRSGEMNTEAFF
TRBJ2-5 | TRBV6-2/TRBV6-3 | NA | NA | TGTGCCAGCAGTTCAACCTCGTTCCGGGAGCAAGAGACCCAGTACTTC | CASSSTSFREQETQYF
TRBJ2-5 | TRBV27 | TRBD2 | NA | TGTGCCAGCAGCCTAGGGACTAGCGGGGGGTATGAGACCCAGTACTTC | CASSLGTSGGYETQYF
TRBJ2-3 | TRBV3-1/TRBV3-2 | NA | NA | TGTGCCAGCAGCCAAGGAATGAGCGCCTCTCGCACAGATACGCAGTATTTT | CASSQGMSASRTDTQYF
TRBJ2-2 | TRBV5-4 | NA | NA | TGTGCCAGCAGCACAGGGGACTCGAACACCGGGGAGCTGTTTTTT | CASSTGDSNTGELFF
TRBJ1-2 | TRBV20-1 | TRBD1 | NA | TGCAGTGCTAGTGGGGGACAGGGGGCCAACTATGGCTACACCTTC | CSASGGQGANYGYTF
TRBJ1-3 | TRBV7-8 | NA | once | TGTGCCAGCAGCTTAGAAGGTATCTCTGGAAACACCATATATTTT | CASSLEGISGNTIYF
TRBJ2-5 | TRBV3-1/TRBV3-2 | NA | NA | TGTGCCAGCAGCCAAGATACACGCGGAACTCAGTACTTC | CASSQDTRGTQYF
TRBJ1-3 | TRBV2 | NA | NA | TGTGCCAGCAGTGATTGGACGGCGACCTCTGGAAACACCATATATTTT | CASSDWTATSGNTIYF
TRBJ2-7 | TRBV6-5 | TRBD1 | NA | TGTGCCAGCAGTTATCGAGACAGGGGGGGCTACGAGCAGTACTTC | CASSYRDRGGYEQYF
TRBJ1-1 | TRBV4-3 | NA | NA | TGCGCCAGCAGCCAACTGTCGGGGGGCTATACTGAAGCTTTCTTT | CASSQLSGGYTEAFF
TRBJ1-2 | TRBV9 | NA | once | TGTGCCAGCAGCGTAGCCTCTGCCCCGAGGCAGACCCACACCTTC | CASSVASAPRQTHTF
TRBJ2-4 | TRBV19 | NA | NA | TGTGCCAGTAGTGAAACCGGACAGTTAGCCAAAAACATTCAGTACTTC | CASSETGQLAKNIQYF
TRBJ2-5 | TRBV4-2 | TRBD2 | NA | TGTGCCAGCAGCCAAGTGGCAATTTCGGGCGGGAGGGAGACCCAGTACTTC | CASSQVAISGGRETQYF
TRBJ1-6 | TRBV4-3 | TRBD1 | NA | TGCGCCAGCAGCCAAGGATCAGGGACAGATCTCCGAGCCCTCCACTTT | CASSQGSGTDLRALHF
TRBJ1-3 | TRBV3-1/TRBV3-2 | NA | NA | TGTGCCAGCAGCCCCGTGGCTACCTCTGGAAACACCATATATTTT | CASSPVATSGNTIYF
TRBJ2-7 | TRBV7-8 | TRBD1 | NA | TGTGCCAGCAGCTTAGATCCCAGGGGGCCCTACGAGCAGTACTTC | CASSLDPRGPYEQYF
TRBJ1-3 | TRBV7-9 | TRBD1 | few | TGTGCCAGCAGCTTAGTGGGACAGTTTGGAAACACCATATATTTT | CASSLVGQFGNTIYF
TRBJ2-5 | TRBV6-5 | TRBD2 | NA | TGTGCCAGCAACTCACTAGCGGGGGTGGAGACCCAGTACTTC | CASNSLAGVETQYF
TRBJ2-1 | TRBV6-6 | TRBD2 | NA | TGTGCCAGCAGTCCTAAACCGGGACATCATATCGGGGGGGGATACAATGAGCAGTTCTTC | CASSPKPGHHIGGGYNEQFF
TRBJ1-1 | TRBV25-1 | NA | once | TGTGCCAGCAGTGGACAGACCCTCTCTGAAGCTTTCTTT | CASSGQTLSEAFF
TRBJ2-1 | TRBV4-1 | NA | NA | TGCGCCAGCAGCCAAGTTTCGGGGGGCCGGGGACCACGGCGCGAGGAGCAGTTCTTC | CASSQVSGGRGPRREEQFF
TRBJ2-7 | TRBV19 | NA | NA | TGTGCCAGTAGTATCGGGCCAGGTTACGAGCAGTACTTC | CASSIGPGYEQYF
TRBJ2-5 | TRBV7-9 | TRBD1 | NA | TGTGCCAGCAGCTTGGGGACAGGGGGCATCGAGACCCAGTACTTC | CASSLGTGGIETQYF
TRBJ1-5 | TRBV6-1 | TRBD1 | NA | TGTGCCAGCAGTGATGGAGACAGGGGCTGGCAGCCCCAGCATTTT | CASSDGDRGWQPQHF